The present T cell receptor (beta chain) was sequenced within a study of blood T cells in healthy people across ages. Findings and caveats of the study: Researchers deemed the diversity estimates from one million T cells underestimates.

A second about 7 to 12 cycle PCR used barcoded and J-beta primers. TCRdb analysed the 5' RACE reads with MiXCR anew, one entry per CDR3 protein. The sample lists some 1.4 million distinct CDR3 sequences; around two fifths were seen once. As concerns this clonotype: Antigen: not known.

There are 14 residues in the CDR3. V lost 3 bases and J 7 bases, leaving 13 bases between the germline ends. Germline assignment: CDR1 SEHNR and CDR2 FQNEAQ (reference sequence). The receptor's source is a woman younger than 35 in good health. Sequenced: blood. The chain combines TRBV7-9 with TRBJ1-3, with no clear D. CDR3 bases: TGTGCCAGCAGCTTCGGCAGTGAGTGGAACACCATATATTTT. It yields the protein CASSFGSEWNTIYF.